This T cell receptor beta chain was sequenced during a study of T cell responses to AZD1222 COVID-19 vaccine. Generated by immunoSEQ multiplex PCR, the TCRdb table keeps only in-frame clones and is missing some. This table holds around 130,000 clones, about 90% found once. Some second doses came at about 4 weeks and others at about 12 weeks; these were pooled. In the case of this clone: Its antigen is currently unknown.

General observations from the study: Baseline testing showed seropositivity in only six AZD1222 recipients.

The receptor was isolated from an adult who received the AZD1222 COVID-19 vaccine. The source material was peripheral blood, sampled 28 days after the second AZD1222 dose.

The CDR3 DNA reads as TGTGCCAGCAGCCAAAGACTAGCGGGAGTCAATGAGCAGTTCTTC. Translation: CASSQRLAGVNEQFF. The V gene is TRBV5-5, the J gene TRBJ2-1, with 12 bases lining up with TRBD2. Germline loops: CDR1 SGHKS, CDR2 YYEKEE (reference sequence). This CDR3 has 15 residues. Trimming cost V 4 bases and J 6 bases; bases outside gene matches: 5.